This T cell receptor beta chain is drawn from a study of blood T cell repertoires in COVID-19 (dated by TCRdb to the early 2020s). In the study overall: Samples from collaborators originated in the United States, Italy and Spain and spanned both the acute and convalescent phases of COVID-19. Subjects who had been exposed to COVID-19, were actively infected with it, or had recovered from it provided the deeply sampled blood TCRbeta repertoires that made up the dataset. The repertoires were made available in a free public database intended to serve as a resource for research on the immune response to SARS-CoV-2. The prospective study material was composed of cDNA or gDNA derived from T cells, B-cell-depleted T cells, or PBMCs. The sample metadata nearly always contained a de-identified subject ID, COVID-19 status, age in years and sex. The samples were drawn from two sources: the first 160 participants of the ongoing ImmuneRACE study, and some 1,300 subjects contributed by 6 global collaborators. Where available, HLA class I and class II types were obtained from metadata supplied by the sample provider rather than from assay-based typing.

What the authors observed across the whole study: How much clinical and demographic metadata was included differed by source and by participant, and the metadata was provided uncurated.

The CDR3 has 15 amino acids, counting the end cysteine and phenylalanine. Just CDR3 DNA is preserved here, 45 bases in frame from base 1. A distance of 14 bases separates the germline ends of V and J, which lose 4 bases and 2 bases respectively. Taken from the germline V gene, the CDR1 and CDR2 loops are ENHRY and SYGVKD. Participants in the prospective study were enrolled through a virtual design, were aged roughly 18 to 95 years, and lived in under 25 United States geographic areas. In the prospective study, cohorts were assigned on the basis of participant-reported clinical history obtained from a screening survey and a study questionnaire. Exposed participants were defined as having been in contact with someone with a PCR-confirmed or clinician-diagnosed COVID-19 case within 2 weeks of study entry. In the prospective study, mobile phlebotomists collected whole blood, serum and a nasopharyngeal or oropharyngeal swab from each participant. Additional blood draws and questionnaires over an approximately 2-month period could optionally be provided by prospective study participants. Before DNA extraction, blood samples from the prospective study were shipped at room temperature or frozen.

TCRbeta CDR3 regions were amplified from genomic DNA by means of the immunoSEQ Assay, a bias-controlled multiplex PCR. As for the authors' bioinformatics: Nucleated cell counts per sample were estimated from amplification of reference gene primers within the assay. To quantify the absolute abundance of each unique TCRbeta CDR3 rearrangement, sequence reads were collapsed and filtered. For each sample, productive Simpson clonality was calculated by taking the square root of Simpson's diversity index across productive rearrangements. Held by TCRdb, this immuneACCESS table contains in-frame sequences only and omits some clones. Under half of the omission traces to an unresolved V gene where checked; the cause of the rest is unknown. Clone size and the V and J calls come from that table; the DNA yielded D and trimming. Recorded for this sample are 220,000 or so clones; about 90% of them occurred a single time. The ten largest clones take up roughly 0.95% of the sample.

Comment on this clone: The antigen this receptor binds is unknown. The input lacks base qualities; no much larger clone sits a single base away.

Sequenced input: PBMCs or T cells enriched from blood (not recorded which). The clonotype was recovered from a man in his fifties or sixties who had been exposed to COVID-19. The chain is made from TRBV10-3 and TRBJ1-2; confidence is insufficient to name the D gene. Here the CDR3 is given as CAISGAISENYGYTF. The nucleotide sequence reads TGTGCCATCAGTGGGGCCATAAGTGAAAACTATGGCTACACCTTC.